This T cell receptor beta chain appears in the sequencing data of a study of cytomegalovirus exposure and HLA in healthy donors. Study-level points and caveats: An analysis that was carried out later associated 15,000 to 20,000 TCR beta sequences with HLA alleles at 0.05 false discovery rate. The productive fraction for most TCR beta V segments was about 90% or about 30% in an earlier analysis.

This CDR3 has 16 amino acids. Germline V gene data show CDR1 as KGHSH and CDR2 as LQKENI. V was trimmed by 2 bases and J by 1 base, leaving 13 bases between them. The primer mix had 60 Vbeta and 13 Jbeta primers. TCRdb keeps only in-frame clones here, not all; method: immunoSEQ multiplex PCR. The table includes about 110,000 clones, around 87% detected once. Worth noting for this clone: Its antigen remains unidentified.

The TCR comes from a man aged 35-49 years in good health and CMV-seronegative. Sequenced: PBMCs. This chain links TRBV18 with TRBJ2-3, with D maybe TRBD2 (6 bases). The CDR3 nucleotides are TGTGCCAGCTCACCAGGGGGGAAAGGGGGCACAGATACGCAGTATTTT. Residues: CASSPGGKGGTDTQYF.